This is a list of T cell receptor beta chains from one sample in a study of cytomegalovirus exposure and HLA in healthy donors. Assay: immunoSEQ multiplex PCR; the TCRdb copy retains only in-frame clones and omits some. The table includes 86,000 or so clones, around 79% detected once. The specimen sequenced was PBMCs. These receptors originate from a middle-aged woman in good health and CMV-seropositive. Each CDR3 is given with its conserved first and last residue.

V	J	CDR3
TRBV7-9	TRBJ2-3	CASSSWDKITDTQYF
TRBV28	TRBJ2-7	CASSLGRQGWDEQYF
TRBV5-1	TRBJ1-2	CASSLRPRGNGYTF
TRBV6-5	TRBJ1-5	CASSPDRPNQPQHF
TRBV29-1	TRBJ2-3	CSVEVGGVDTQYF
TRBV6-4	TRBJ2-6	CASSSSEGANVLTF
TRBV6-5	TRBJ1-1	CASSYSRTGSTEAFF
TRBV9	TRBJ2-3	CASSGTFTDTQYF
TRBV27	TRBJ1-1	CASSVRDSNTEAFF
TRBV6-5	TRBJ1-2	CASSYSRTGGGYGYTF
TRBV18	TRBJ2-7	CASSPSSGSLSYEQYF
TRBV21-1	TRBJ1-3	CASNAEQTGSGNTIYF
TRBV7-9	TRBJ1-1	CASSPRQGMGGNTEAFF
TRBV11-3	TRBJ2-3	CASSRGTHADTQYF
TRBV5-1	TRBJ2-7	CASSLTGTLEDEQYF
TRBV5-6	TRBJ2-5	CASSLITSGSGETQYF
TRBV7-3	TRBJ2-5	CASSPSGTGGWETQYF
TRBV28	TRBJ2-2	CASSTLAGGTGELFF
TRBV29-1	TRBJ2-1	CSVGQGVGNEQFF
TRBV4-1	TRBJ2-1	CASSQEGGSSYNEQFF
TRBV5-6	TRBJ2-1	CASSWGQGGEQFF
TRBV14	TRBJ2-2	CASSQGPGELFF
TRBV19	TRBJ1-4	CASSIRGRGSEKLFF
TRBV7-9	TRBJ2-3	CASLFLGGASTDTQYF
TRBV28	TRBJ2-7	CVTSWALSSREQYF
TRBV7-3	TRBJ2-3	CASSFGTDDTDTQYF
TRBV28	TRBJ1-1	CASRGGALNTEAFF
TRBV15	TRBJ2-1	CATSRTGTGRGGKEFF
TRBV10-3	TRBJ2-7	CAIKRGDGSEQYF
TRBV6-5	TRBJ2-5	CASSFQGTTWETQYF
TRBV7-9	TRBJ1-3	CASSQLQGRSGNTIYF
TRBV6-5	TRBJ2-3	CASTKQGARQYF
TRBV15	TRBJ1-5	CATRGGQDSNQPQHF
TRBV7-9	TRBJ1-5	CSSSPPNQPQHF
TRBV2	TRBJ1-5	CASRTGTGSGQPQHF
TRBV15	TRBJ2-3	CATSRVGTGGLKDTQYF
TRBV5-1	TRBJ2-1	CASSSVTGGLNEQFF
TRBV18	TRBJ1-1	CASSPSVNTEAFF
TRBV19	TRBJ2-2	CASSRQGSTGELFF
TRBV7-8	TRBJ1-1	CASSLAGGREAFF
TRBV27	TRBJ1-3	CASSSDRGRNTIYF